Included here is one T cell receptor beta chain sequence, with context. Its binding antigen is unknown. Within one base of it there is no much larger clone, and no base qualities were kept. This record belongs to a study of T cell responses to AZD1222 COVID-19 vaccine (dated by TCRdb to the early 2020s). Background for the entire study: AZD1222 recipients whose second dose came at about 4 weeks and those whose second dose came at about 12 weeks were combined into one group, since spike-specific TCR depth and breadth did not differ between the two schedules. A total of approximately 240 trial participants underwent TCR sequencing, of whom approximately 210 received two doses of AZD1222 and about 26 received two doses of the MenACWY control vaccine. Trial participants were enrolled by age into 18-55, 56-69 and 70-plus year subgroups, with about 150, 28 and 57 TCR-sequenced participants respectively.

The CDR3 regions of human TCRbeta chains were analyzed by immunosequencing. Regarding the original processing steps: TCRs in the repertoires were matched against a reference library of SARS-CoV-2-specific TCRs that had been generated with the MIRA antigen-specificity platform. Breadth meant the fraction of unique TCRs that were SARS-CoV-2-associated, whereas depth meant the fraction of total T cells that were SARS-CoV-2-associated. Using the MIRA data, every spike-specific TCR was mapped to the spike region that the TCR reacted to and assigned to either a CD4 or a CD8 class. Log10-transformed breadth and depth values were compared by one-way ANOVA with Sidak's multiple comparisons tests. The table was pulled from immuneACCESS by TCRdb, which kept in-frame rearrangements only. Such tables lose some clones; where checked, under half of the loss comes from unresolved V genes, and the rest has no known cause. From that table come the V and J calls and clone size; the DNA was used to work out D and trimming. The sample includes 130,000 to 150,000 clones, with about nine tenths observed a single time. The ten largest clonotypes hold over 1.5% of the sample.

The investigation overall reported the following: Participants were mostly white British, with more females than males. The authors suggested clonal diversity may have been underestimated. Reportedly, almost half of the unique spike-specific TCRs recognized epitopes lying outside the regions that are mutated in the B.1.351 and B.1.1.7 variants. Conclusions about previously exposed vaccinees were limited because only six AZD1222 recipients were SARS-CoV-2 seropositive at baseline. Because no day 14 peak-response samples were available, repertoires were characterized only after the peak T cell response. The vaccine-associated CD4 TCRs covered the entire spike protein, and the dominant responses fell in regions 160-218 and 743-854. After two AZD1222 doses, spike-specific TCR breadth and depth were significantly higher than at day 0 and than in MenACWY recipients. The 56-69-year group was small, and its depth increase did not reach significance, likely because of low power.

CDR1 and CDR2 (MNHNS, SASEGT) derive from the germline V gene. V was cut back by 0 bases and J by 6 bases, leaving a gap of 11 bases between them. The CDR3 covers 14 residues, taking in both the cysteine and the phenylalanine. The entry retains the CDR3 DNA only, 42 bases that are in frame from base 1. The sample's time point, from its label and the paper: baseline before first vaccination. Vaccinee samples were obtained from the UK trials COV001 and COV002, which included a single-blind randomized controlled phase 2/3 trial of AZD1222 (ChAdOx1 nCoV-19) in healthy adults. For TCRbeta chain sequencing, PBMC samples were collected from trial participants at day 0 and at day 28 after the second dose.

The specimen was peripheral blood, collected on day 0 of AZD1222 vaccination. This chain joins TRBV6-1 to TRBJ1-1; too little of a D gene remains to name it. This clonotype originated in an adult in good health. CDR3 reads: CASSEALYQPEAFF. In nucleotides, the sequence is TGTGCCAGCAGTGAAGCCCTTTATCAGCCTGAAGCTTTCTTT.